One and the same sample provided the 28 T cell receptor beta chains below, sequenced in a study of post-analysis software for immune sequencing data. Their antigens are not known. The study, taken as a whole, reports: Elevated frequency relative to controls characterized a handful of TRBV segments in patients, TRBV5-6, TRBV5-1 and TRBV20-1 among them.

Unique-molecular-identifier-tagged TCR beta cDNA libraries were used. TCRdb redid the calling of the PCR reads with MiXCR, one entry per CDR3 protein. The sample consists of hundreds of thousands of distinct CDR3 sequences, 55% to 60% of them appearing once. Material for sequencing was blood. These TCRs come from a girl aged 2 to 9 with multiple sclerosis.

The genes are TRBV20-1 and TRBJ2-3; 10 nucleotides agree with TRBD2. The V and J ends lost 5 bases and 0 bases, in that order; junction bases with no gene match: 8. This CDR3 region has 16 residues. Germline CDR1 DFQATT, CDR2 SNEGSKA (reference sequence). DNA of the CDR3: TGCAGTGCTGGGAAAATAGCGGGGGGTAGCACAGATACGCAGTATTTT. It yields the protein CSAGKIAGGSTDTQYF.

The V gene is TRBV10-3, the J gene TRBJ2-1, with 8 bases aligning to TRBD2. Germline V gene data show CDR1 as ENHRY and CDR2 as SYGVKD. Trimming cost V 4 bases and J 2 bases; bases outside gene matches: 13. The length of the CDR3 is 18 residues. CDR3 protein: CAISGTSQQGAAYNEQFF. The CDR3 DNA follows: TGTGCCATCAGTGGGACTAGCCAACAAGGGGCCGCCTACAATGAGCAGTTCTTC.

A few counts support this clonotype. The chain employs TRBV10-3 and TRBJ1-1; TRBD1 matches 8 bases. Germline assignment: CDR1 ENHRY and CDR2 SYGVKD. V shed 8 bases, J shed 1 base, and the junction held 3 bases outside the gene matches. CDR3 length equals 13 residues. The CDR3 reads CAIVDRANTEAFF. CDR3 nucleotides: TGTGCCATCGTGGACAGGGCGAACACTGAAGCTTTCTTT.

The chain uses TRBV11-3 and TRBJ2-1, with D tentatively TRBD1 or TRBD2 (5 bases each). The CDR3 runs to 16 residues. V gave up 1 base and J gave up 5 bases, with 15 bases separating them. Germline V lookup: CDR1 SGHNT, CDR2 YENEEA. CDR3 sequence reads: CASSLVGLGVHNEQFF. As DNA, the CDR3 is TGTGCCAGCAGCTTAGTAGGGCTGGGGGTACACAATGAGCAGTTCTTC. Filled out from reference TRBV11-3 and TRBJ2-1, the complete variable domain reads EAGVVQSPRYKIIEKKQPVAFWCNPISGHNTLYWYLQNLGQGPELLIRYENEEAVDDSQLPKDRFSAERLKGVDSTLKIQPAELGDSAVYLCASSLVGLGVHNEQFFGPGTRLTVL.

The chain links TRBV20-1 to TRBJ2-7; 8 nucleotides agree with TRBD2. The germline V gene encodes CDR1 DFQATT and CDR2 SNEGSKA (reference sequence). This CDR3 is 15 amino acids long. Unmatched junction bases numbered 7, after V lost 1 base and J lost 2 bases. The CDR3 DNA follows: TGCAGTGCTAGAGCCGGTACTAGCGGAACCTACGAGCAGTACTTC. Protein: CSARAGTSGTYEQYF.

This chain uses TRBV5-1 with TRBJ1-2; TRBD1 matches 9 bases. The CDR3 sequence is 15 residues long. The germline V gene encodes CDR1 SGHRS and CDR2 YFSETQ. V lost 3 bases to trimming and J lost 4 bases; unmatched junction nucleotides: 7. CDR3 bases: TGCGCCAGCAGCTCCGGACAGGGGCCATCCTATGGCTACACCTTC. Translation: CASSSGQGPSYGYTF.

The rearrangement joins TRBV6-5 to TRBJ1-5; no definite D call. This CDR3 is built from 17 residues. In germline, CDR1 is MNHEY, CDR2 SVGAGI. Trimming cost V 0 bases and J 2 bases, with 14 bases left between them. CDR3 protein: CASSYSSELVGNQPQHF. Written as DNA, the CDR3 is TGTGCCAGCAGTTACTCCTCAGAACTTGTGGGCAATCAGCCCCAGCATTTT.

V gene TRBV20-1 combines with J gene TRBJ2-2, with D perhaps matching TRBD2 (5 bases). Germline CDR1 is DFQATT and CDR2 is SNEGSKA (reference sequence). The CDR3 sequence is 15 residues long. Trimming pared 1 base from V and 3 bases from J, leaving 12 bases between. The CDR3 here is CSARVPSTDTGELFF. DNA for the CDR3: TGCAGTGCTAGAGTGCCTAGCACGGACACCGGGGAGCTGTTTTTT.

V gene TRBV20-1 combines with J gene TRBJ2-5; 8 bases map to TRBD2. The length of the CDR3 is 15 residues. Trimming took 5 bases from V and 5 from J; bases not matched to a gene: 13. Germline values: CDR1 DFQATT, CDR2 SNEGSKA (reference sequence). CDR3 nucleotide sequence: TGCAGTGCTGGGCGGGGGGTGGCGTACGGGGAGACCCAGTACTTC. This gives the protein CSAGRGVAYGETQYF.

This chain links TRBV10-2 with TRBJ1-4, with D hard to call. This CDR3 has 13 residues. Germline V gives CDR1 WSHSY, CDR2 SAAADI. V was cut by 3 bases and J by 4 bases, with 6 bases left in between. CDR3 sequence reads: CASSEQFNEKLFF. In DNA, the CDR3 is TGCGCCAGCAGTGAACAGTTTAATGAAAAACTGTTTTTT.

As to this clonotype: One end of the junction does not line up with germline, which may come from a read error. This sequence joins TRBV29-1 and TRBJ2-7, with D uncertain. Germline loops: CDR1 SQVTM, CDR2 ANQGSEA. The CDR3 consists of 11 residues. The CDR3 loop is CNVGDSYEQYF. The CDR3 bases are TGCAACGTTGGGGACTCCTACGAGCAGTACTTC.

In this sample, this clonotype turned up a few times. For the CDR3, the DNA is TGCGCCAGCAGCCAAGGGAGACTAGCGGGCCTCTCCTACAATGAGCAGTTCTTC. This sequence encodes CASSQGRLAGLSYNEQFF. The chain recombines TRBV4-1 with TRBJ2-1; 10 positions agree with TRBD2. The CDR3 extends over 18 amino acids. Per the germline V gene, CDR1 is MGHRA and CDR2 is YSYEKL. V lost 1 base and J lost 0; bases outside the gene matches: 6.

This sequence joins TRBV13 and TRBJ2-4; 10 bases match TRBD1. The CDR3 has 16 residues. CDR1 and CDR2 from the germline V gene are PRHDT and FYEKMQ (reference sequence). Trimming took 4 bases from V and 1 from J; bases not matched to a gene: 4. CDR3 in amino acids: CASSSPGQGAKNIQYF. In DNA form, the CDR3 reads TGTGCCAGCAGCTCGCCGGGACAGGGGGCCAAAAACATTCAGTACTTC.

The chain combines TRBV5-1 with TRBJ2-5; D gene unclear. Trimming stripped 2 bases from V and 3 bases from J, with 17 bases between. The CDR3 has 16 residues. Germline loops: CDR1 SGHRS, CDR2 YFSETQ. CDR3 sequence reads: CASSFSIASTEETQYF. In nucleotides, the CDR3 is TGCGCCAGCAGCTTCTCAATAGCCAGTACCGAAGAGACCCAGTACTTC.

The CDR3 DNA is TGTGCCAGCAGCCCGGGACAGGGGCTTACCACCGGGGAGCTGTTTTTT. Its protein is CASSPGQGLTTGELFF. This sequence joins TRBV13 and TRBJ2-2; 10 positions match TRBD1. Germline V gene data show CDR1 as PRHDT and CDR2 as FYEKMQ (reference sequence). After removal of 5 bases from V and 4 bases from J, the junction contained 7 bases not matched to a gene. The CDR3 has 16 amino acids. The entire variable domain, with the rest obtained from reference TRBV13 and TRBJ2-2, is as follows: AAGVIQSPRHLIKEKRETATLKCYPIPRHDTVYWYQQGPGQDPQFLISFYEKMQSDKGSIPDRFSAQQFSDYHSELNMSSLELGDSALYFCASSPGQGLTTGELFFGEGSRLTVL.

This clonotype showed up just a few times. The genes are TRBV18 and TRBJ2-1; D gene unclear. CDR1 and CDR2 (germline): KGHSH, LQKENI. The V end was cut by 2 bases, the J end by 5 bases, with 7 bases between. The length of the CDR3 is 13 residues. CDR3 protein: CASSPLKDNEQFF. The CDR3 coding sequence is TGTGCCAGCTCACCATTAAAAGACAATGAGCAGTTCTTC.

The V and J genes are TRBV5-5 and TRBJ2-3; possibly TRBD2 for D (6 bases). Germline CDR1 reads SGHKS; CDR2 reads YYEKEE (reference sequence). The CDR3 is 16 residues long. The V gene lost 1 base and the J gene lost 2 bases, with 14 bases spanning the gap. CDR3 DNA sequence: TGTGCCAGCAGCTTGACGGAGCGGGTTTACACAGATACGCAGTATTTT. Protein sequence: CASSLTERVYTDTQYF.

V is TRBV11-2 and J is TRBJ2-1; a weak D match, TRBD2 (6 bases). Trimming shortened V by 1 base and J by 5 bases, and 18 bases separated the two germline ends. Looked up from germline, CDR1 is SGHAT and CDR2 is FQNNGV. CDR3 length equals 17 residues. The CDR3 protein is CASSLVRVGGPDNEQFF. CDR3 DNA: TGTGCCAGCAGCTTAGTTCGGGTCGGGGGACCAGACAATGAGCAGTTCTTC.

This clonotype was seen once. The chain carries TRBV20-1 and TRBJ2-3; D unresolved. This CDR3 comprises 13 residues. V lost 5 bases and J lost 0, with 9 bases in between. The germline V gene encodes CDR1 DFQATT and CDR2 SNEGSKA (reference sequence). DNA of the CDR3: TGCAGTGCTCAGGAAAGAAGCACAGATACGCAGTATTTT. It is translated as CSAQERSTDTQYF.

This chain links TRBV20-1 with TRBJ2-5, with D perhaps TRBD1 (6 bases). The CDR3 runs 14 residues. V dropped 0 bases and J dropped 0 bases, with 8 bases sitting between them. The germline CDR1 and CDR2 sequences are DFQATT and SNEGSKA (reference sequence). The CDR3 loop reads CSAREWTDQETQYF. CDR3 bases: TGCAGTGCTAGAGAATGGACAGACCAAGAGACCCAGTACTTC.

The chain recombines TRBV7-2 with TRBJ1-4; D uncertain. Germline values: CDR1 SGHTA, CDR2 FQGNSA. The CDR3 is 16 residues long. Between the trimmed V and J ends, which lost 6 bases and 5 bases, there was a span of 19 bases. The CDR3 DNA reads TGTGCCAGCAGTCCGCCTAACAGCTACTTAAATGAAAAACTGTTTTTT. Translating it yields CASSPPNSYLNEKLFF.

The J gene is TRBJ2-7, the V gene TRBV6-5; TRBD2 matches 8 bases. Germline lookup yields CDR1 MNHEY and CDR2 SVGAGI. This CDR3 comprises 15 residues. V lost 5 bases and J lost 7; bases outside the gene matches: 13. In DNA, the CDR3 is TGTGCCAGCAGTGCCCGGGGGACTAGGTACCGTGAGCAGTACTTC. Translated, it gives CASSARGTRYREQYF.

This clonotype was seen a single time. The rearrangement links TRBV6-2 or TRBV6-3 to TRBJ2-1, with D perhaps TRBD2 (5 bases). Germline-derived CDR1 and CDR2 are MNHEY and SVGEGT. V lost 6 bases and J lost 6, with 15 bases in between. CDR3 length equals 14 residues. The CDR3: CASSLRGRVNEQFF. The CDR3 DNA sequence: TGTGCCAGCAGCCTCCGGGGTCGGGTCAATGAGCAGTTCTTC.

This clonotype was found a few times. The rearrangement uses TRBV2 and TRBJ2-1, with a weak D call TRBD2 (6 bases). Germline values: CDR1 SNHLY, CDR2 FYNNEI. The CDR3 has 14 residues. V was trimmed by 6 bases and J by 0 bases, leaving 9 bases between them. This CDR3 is CASRGRGSYNEQFF. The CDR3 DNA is TGTGCCAGCAGGGGGCGGGGCTCCTACAATGAGCAGTTCTTC.

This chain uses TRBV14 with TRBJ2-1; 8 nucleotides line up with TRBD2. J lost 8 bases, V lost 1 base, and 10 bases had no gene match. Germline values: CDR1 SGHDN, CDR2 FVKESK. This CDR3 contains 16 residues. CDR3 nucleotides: TGTGCCAGCAGCCAAGTGACTAGCGCCTTCTCAGATGAGCAGTTCTTC. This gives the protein CASSQVTSAFSDEQFF.

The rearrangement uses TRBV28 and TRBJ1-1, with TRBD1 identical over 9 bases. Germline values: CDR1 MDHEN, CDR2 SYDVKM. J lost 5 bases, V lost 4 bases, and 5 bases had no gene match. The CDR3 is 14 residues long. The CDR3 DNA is TGTGCCAGCAGTTGGGACAGGGTACGGACTGAAGCTTTCTTT. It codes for CASSWDRVRTEAFF.

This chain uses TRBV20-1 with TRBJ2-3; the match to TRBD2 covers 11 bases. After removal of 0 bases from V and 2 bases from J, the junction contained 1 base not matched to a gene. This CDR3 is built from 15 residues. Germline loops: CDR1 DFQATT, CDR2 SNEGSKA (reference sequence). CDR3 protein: CSARDSGRVTDTQYF. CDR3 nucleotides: TGCAGTGCTAGAGATAGCGGGAGGGTCACAGATACGCAGTATTTT.

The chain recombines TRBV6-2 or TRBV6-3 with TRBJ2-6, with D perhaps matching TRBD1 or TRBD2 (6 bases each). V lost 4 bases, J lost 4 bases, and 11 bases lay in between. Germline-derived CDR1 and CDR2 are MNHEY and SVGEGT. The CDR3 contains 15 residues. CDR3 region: CASSWGATGANVLTF. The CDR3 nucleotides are TGTGCCAGCAGTTGGGGGGCCACGGGGGCCAACGTCCTGACTTTC.